This note documents a single T cell receptor beta chain sequence. Its antigen is still unknown. This record belongs to a study of T cell responses to AZD1222 COVID-19 vaccine. The CDR3 is 14 amino acids. Germline CDR1 is MNHEY and CDR2 is SMNVEV (reference sequence). With 6 bases removed from V and 6 bases from J, the gap between germline ends came to 14 bases. Whole-study findings and limits: Two AZD1222 doses significantly raised spike-specific TCR breadth and depth over controls. No repertoire was sampled before or during the peak T cell response, only after it.

Clones were read by immunoSEQ multiplex PCR, and TCRdb kept only the in-frame ones, dropping some. The sample has more than 100,000 clones, 80% to 95% seen once. Sequencing used peripheral blood, obtained 28 days after the second AZD1222 dose. The V call is TRBV27, the J call TRBJ2-2; maybe TRBD2 (6 bases). This TCR came from an adult who received the AZD1222 COVID-19 vaccine. The DNA for the CDR3 is TGTGCCAGCAGGCCAGGAGGGTGGGCCGGGGAGCTGTTTTTT. This sequence encodes CASRPGGWAGELFF.